The sequence of this TCR beta chain was determined in a study of vaccination and CD4 T cells after COVID-19. Looking at the study overall: Three convalescent patients provided samples that were taken at day 14 and days 161 to 241 post-vaccination.

An Oncomine TCR Beta short-read assay was used to sequence the DNA from cultured CD4+ T cells. TCRdb re-called the PCR reads with MiXCR, one entry per CDR3 protein. The table records some 24,000 distinct CDR3 sequences, 42% of them present only once. In its sample, this clonotype was seen a few times. Its cognate antigen is unknown. Indicated time point: late sampling 161 to 241 days after vaccination in a few convalescent patients. Treatment here: 10-day PBMC culture with coronavirus spike peptide pools or control peptides (ViraFEST assay). T cells were expanded with peptide pools, and expanded clonotypes were identified by TCR sequencing. Convalescent patients tested SARS-CoV-2 PCR positive from March to December 2020, before Alpha, Beta and Delta emerged. Per well, roughly 1.9 million PBMCs were cultured in the presence of around 10 IU/ml IL-2 and 9 to 10 ug/ml peptide pools. The CDR3 runs 15 residues. CDR1 MNHEY and CDR2 SMNVEV come from the germline V gene (reference sequence).

The sample in question was CD4+ T cells from blood, cultured in vitro, obtained about 7 months after SARS-CoV-2 vaccination. J is TRBJ2-1 and V is TRBV27; 11 positions agree with TRBD2. The assigned J gene may be wrong: the sequence end matches TRBJ2-7 better. The source is a human donor who had recovered from COVID-19. CDR3 in amino acids: CASSSLAGGDYEQYF. The CDR3 nucleotides are TGTGCCAGCAGTTCTCTAGCGGGAGGTGACTACGAGCAGTACTTC.